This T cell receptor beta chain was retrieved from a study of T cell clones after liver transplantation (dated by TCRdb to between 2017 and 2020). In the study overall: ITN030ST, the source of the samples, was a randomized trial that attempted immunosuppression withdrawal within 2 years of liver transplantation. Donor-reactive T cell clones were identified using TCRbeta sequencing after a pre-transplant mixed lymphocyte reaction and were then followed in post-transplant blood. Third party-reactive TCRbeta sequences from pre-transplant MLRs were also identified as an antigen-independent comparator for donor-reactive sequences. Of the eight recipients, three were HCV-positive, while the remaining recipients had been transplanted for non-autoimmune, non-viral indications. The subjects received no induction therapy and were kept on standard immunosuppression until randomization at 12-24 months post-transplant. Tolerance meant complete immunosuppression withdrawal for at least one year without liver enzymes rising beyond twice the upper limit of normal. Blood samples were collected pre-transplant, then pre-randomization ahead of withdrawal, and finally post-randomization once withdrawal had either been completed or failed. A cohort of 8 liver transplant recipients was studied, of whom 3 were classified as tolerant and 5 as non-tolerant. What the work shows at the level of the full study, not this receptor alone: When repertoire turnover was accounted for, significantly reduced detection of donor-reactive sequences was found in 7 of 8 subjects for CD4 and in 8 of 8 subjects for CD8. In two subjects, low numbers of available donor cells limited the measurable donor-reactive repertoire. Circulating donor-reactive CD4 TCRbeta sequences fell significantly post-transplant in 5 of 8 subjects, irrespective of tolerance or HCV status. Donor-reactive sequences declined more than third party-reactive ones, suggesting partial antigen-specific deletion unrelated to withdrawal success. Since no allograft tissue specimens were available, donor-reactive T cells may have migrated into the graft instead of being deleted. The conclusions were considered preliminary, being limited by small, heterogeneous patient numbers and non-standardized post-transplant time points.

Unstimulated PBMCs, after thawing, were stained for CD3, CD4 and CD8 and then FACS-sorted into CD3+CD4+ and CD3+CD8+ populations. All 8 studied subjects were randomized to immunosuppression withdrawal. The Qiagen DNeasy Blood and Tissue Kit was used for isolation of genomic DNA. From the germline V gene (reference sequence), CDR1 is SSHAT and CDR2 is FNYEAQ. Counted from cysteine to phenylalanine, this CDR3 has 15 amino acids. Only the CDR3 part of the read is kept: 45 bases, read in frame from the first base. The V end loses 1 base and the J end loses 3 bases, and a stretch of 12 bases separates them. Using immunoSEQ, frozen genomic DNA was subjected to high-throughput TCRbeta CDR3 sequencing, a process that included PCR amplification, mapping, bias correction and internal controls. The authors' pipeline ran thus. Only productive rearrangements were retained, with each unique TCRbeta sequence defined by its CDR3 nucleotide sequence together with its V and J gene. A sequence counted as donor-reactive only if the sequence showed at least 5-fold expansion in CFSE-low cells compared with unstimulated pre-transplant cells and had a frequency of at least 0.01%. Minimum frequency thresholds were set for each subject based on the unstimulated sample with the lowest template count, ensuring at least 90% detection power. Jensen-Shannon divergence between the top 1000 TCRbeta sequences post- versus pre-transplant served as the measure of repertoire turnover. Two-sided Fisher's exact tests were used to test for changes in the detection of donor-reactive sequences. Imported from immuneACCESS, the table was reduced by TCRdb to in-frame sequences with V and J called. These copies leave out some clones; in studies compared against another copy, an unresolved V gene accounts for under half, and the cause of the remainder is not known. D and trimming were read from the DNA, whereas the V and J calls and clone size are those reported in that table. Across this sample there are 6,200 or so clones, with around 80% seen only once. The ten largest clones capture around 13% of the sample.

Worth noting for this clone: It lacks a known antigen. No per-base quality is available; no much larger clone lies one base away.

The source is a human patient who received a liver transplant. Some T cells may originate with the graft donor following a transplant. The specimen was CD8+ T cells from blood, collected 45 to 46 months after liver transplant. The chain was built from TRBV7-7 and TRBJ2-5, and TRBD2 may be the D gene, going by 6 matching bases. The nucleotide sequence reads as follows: TGTGCCAGCAGCTTAGACGGAGGGGCTGAAGAGACCCAGTACTTC. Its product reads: CASSLDGGAEETQYF. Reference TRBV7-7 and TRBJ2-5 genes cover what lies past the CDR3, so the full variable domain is GAGVSQSPRYKVTKRGQDVTLRCDPISSHATLYWYQQALGQGPEFLTYFNYEAQPDKSGLPSDRFSAERPEGSISTLTIQRTEQRDSAMYRCASSLDGGAEETQYFGPGTRLLVL.